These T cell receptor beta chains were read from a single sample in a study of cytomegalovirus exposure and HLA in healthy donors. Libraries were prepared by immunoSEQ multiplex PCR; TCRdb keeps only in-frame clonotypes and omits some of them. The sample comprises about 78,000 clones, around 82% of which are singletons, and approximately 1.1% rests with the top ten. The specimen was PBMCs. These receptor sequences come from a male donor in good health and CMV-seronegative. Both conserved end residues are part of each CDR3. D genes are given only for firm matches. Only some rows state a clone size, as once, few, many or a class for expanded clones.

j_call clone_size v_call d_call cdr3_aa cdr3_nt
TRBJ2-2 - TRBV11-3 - CASSLSTGELFF TGTGCCAGCAGCTTATCAACCGGGGAGCTGTTTTTT
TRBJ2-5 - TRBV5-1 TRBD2 CASRLGGSGSQETQYF TGCGCCAGCAGGTTGGGAGGAAGCGGGAGCCAAGAGACCCAGTACTTC
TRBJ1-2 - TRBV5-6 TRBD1 CASSHADRGPLGNYGYTF TGTGCCAGCAGCCACGCCGACAGGGGGCCCTTAGGTAACTATGGCTACACCTTC
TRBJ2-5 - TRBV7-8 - CASSARRLARETQYF TGTGCCAGCAGCGCCCGACGCCTAGCTAGAGAGACCCAGTACTTC
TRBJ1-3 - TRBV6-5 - CASSITGGNTIYF TGTGCCAGCAGCATAACGGGGGGAAACACCATATATTTT
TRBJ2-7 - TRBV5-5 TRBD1 CASSFAGTGWGYEQYF TGTGCCAGCAGCTTTGCAGGGACAGGGTGGGGATACGAGCAGTACTTC
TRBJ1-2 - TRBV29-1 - CSVEDRGAKGYTF TGCAGCGTTGAAGATCGGGGGGCTAAGGGCTACACCTTC
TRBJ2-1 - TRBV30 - CAWSLGGRTYNEQFF TGTGCCTGGAGTTTAGGGGGAAGAACCTACAATGAGCAGTTCTTC
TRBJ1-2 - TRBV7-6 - CASSSTTGLGHGYTF TGTGCCAGCAGCTCAACTACAGGGCTAGGACATGGCTACACCTTC
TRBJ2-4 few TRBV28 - CASRPQGRNIQYF TGTGCCAGCCGGCCCCAGGGAAGGAACATTCAGTACTTC
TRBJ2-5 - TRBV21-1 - CASSSRSASGAQYF TGTGCCAGCAGCAGTCGATCCGCCTCCGGGGCCCAGTACTTC
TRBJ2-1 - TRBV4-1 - CASSQEGRPYNEQFF TGCGCCAGCAGCCAAGAGGGGCGGCCCTACAATGAGCAGTTCTTC
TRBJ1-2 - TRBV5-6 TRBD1 CASSYPTGGANYGYTF TGTGCCAGCAGCTACCCTACAGGGGGAGCTAACTATGGCTACACCTTC
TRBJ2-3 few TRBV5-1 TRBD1 CASSSSDRGTNTQYF TGCGCCAGCAGCTCTTCAGACAGGGGCACAAATACGCAGTATTTT
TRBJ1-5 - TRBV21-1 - CASNSYSNQPQHF TGTGCCAGCAACTCCTATAGCAATCAGCCCCAGCATTTT
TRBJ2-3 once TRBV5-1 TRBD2 CASAKGTSGITDTQYF TGCGCCAGCGCTAAAGGGACTAGCGGGATCACAGATACGCAGTATTTT
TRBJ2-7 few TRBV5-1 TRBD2 CASSLEPGTRRFVGEQYF TGCGCCAGCAGCTTGGAACCCGGGACTAGGAGATTTGTGGGAGAGCAGTACTTC
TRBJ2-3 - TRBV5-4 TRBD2 CASSPYSGSTDTQYF TGTGCCAGCAGCCCTTATAGCGGGAGCACAGATACGCAGTATTTT
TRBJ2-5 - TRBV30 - CAADGGPGATQYF TGTGCCGCTGACGGGGGGCCTGGGGCGACCCAGTACTTC
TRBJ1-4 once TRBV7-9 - CASSPRTVTITNEKLFF TGTGCCAGCAGCCCAAGGACAGTCACTATAACTAATGAAAAACTGTTTTTT
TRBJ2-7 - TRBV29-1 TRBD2 CSALSHPKPTRGGKYEQYF TGCAGCGCGTTGTCCCACCCGAAGCCAACCCGGGGGGGGAAATACGAGCAGTACTTC
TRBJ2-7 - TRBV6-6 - CASSQVRDEQYF TGTGCCAGCAGCCAAGTCAGGGACGAGCAGTACTTC
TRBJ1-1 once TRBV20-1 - CSAPRNTEAFF TGCAGTGCTCCGAGGAACACTGAAGCTTTCTTT
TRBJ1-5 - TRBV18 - CASSKQGGNQPQHF TGTGCCAGCTCAAAACAGGGAGGCAATCAGCCCCAGCATTTT
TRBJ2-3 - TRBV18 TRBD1 CASSPAGQASDTQYF TGTGCCAGCTCACCGGCCGGACAGGCGTCGGATACGCAGTATTTT
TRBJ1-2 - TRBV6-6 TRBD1 CASSLLGQGSYGYPF TGTGCCAGCAGCCTTCTAGGACAGGGGAGCTATGGCTACCCCTTC
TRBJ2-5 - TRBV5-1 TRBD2 CASSPWGGVQETQYF TGCGCCAGCAGCCCATGGGGGGGGGTTCAAGAGACCCAGTACTTC
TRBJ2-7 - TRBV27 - CASSDSYYEQYF TGTGCCAGCTCGGACAGTTACTACGAGCAGTACTTC
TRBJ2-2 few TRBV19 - CASSIPGGLGTGELFF TGTGCCAGTAGTATCCCCGGAGGACTTGGGACCGGGGAGCTGTTTTTT
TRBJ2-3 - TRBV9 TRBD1 CASSTAGGTGGDTQYF TGTGCCAGCAGCACCGCAGGGGGCACGGGCGGAGATACGCAGTATTTT
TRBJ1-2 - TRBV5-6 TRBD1 CASSLRDSFYGYTF TGTGCCAGCAGCTTGCGGGACAGTTTCTATGGCTACACCTTC
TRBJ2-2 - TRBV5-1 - CASSTSGPTRSGELFF TGCGCCAGCAGCACCTCCGGTCCCACGAGGAGCGGGGAGCTGTTTTTT